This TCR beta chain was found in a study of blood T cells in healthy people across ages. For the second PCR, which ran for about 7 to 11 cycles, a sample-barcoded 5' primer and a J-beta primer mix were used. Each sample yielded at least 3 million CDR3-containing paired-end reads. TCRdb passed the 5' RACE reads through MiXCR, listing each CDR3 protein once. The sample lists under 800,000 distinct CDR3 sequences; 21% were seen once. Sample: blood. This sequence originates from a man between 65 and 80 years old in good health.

CDR3 DNA sequence: TGCAGTGCTAGAACGGACAGGGGGCAGACAGATACGCAGTATTTT. Protein sequence: CSARTDRGQTDTQYF. The rearrangement joins TRBV20-1 to TRBJ2-3; TRBD1 agrees at 11 bases. The CDR3 is 15 residues long. Per the germline V gene, CDR1 is DFQATT and CDR2 is SNEGSKA (reference sequence). Trimming removed 2 bases from V and 3 bases from J; junction bases left unmatched: 4.